These 30 T cell receptor beta chains were sequenced from one sample in a study of blood T cell repertoires in COVID-19. Some clones are missing from TCRdb's copy, which holds only in-frame ones; the method was immunoSEQ multiplex PCR. This table holds tens of thousands of clones, nearly 90% found once. The sequencing input was peripheral blood. Source of these receptors: a man aged 55 to 70 with acute or convalescent COVID-19.

The chain uses TRBV4-2 and TRBJ1-2; 9 bases are shared with TRBD1. This CDR3 is built from 16 residues. Looked up from germline, CDR1 is LGHNA and CDR2 is YNFKEQ. Trimming cost V 1 base and J 3 bases; bases outside gene matches: 6. CDR3 residues: CASSQGGTGQYYGYTF. The CDR3 nucleotides read TGTGCCAGCAGCCAAGGGGGGACAGGGCAGTACTATGGCTACACCTTC.

This clone was seen a few times. The chain combines TRBV3-1 (or the pseudogene TRBV3-2) with TRBJ2-5; the D gene is possibly TRBD2 (7 bases). Germline V lookup: CDR1 LGHDT, CDR2 YNNKEL (reference sequence). This CDR3 spans 15 amino acids. The V end was cut by 6 bases, the J end by 10 bases, with 24 bases between. The CDR3 sequence is CASSGAGASLGDQYF. CDR3 nucleotides: TGTGCCAGCAGTGGTGCGGGGGCCAGTCTCGGGGACCAGTACTTC.

The chain employs TRBV19 and TRBJ1-2, with TRBD1 matching 9 bases. Germline trimming cut 6 bases from V and 7 bases from J; bases unmatched to any gene: 3. The CDR3 covers 12 residues. Germline V gene lookup returns CDR1 LNHDA and CDR2 SQIVND (reference sequence). CDR3 DNA sequence: TGTGCCAGTAGCACAGGGGGCAGTGGCTACACCTTC. Protein: CASSTGGSGYTF.

The gene calls are TRBV5-1 and TRBJ1-1, with 8 positions matching TRBD1. CDR3 length: 16 amino acids. Germline V gives CDR1 SGHRS, CDR2 YFSETQ. The trim removed 4 bases at V and 2 bases at J, leaving 10 bases unmatched. This CDR3 reads CASSITRTGSNTEAFF. The CDR3 bases are TGCGCCAGCAGCATAACTAGGACAGGGTCAAACACTGAAGCTTTCTTT.

The rearrangement uses TRBV7-9 and TRBJ1-5; D is possibly TRBD1 (5 bases). V lost 5 bases and J 0 bases, leaving 17 bases between the germline ends. The CDR3 sequence is 17 residues long. Germline V gives CDR1 SEHNR, CDR2 FQNEAQ (reference sequence). The CDR3 sequence is CASSRFGVGGSNQPQHF. CDR3 nucleotide sequence: TGTGCCAGCAGCCGATTCGGGGTCGGGGGTAGCAATCAGCCCCAGCATTTT.

This clone was counted once. The chain couples TRBV10-3 to TRBJ1-2; 7 nucleotides line up with TRBD1. This CDR3 is 14 amino acids long. Per germline, CDR1 ENHRY and CDR2 SYGVKD. J gave up 3 bases and V 6 bases, and 7 bases lay outside the gene matches. CDR3 nucleotides: TGTGCCATCAGGCCAGAGCAGGGGGACTATGGCTACACCTTC. Translation gives CAIRPEQGDYGYTF.

CDR3 residues: CASRTGTGELFF. DNA of the CDR3: TGTGCCAGCAGAACAGGAACCGGGGAGCTGTTTTTT. The chain joins TRBV28 to TRBJ2-2; D might be TRBD1 (5 bases). The CDR3 extends over 12 amino acids. V dropped 6 bases and J dropped 5 bases, with 7 bases sitting between them. Germline V gives CDR1 MDHEN, CDR2 SYDVKM.

This clone was observed a single time. The genes are TRBV30 and TRBJ1-1; D remains ambiguous. V dropped 0 bases and J dropped 2 bases, with 7 bases sitting between them. CDR3 length equals 13 residues. From germline, CDR1 is GTSNPN and CDR2 SVGIG (reference sequence). In DNA form, the CDR3 reads TGTGCCTGGAGTGTGAAGCTTAACACTGAAGCTTTCTTT. Residues: CAWSVKLNTEAFF.

V gene TRBV19 combines with J gene TRBJ1-2, with 7 bases fitting TRBD1. V lost 2 bases and J lost 7; bases outside the gene matches: 25. The CDR3 is 20 residues long. Germline CDR1 LNHDA, CDR2 SQIVND (reference sequence). The CDR3 region is CASSITRRSETGHPLRGYTF. CDR3 DNA sequence: TGTGCCAGTAGTATAACGAGGCGGTCGGAGACAGGGCATCCCCTCCGTGGCTACACCTTC.

This chain connects TRBV7-8 to TRBJ2-7, with D perhaps TRBD1 (6 bases). In germline, CDR1 is SGHVS, CDR2 FQNEAQ. Trimming left V 5 bases short and J 3 bases short, with 14 bases between. The CDR3 loop spans 14 amino acids. In DNA form, the CDR3 reads TGTGCCAGCAGCCCAAGTGAGGGGGTCTACGAGCAGTACTTC. Encoded protein: CASSPSEGVYEQYF.

The chain links TRBV27 to TRBJ2-7, with 8 nucleotides matching TRBD1. V was clipped by 3 bases and J by 1 base; unmatched bases: 5. The CDR3 has 15 residues. CDR1 is MNHEY, CDR2 SMNVEV, per germline (reference sequence). The CDR3 is CASSLDRAPSYEQYF. The CDR3 DNA follows: TGTGCCAGCAGTTTGGACAGGGCACCTTCCTACGAGCAGTACTTC.

This rearrangement joins TRBV29-1 to TRBJ1-2; TRBD1 might be the D (6 bases). This CDR3 spans 16 amino acids. Trimming left V 0 bases short and J 5 bases short, with 19 bases between. Germline-derived CDR1 and CDR2 are SQVTM and ANQGSEA. The DNA of the CDR3 is TGCAGCGTTGAAGAGGGGACATACGGCGGTCTTTATGGCTACACCTTC. It yields the protein CSVEEGTYGGLYGYTF.

V gene TRBV6-1 combines with J gene TRBJ2-7, with a tentative D call TRBD1 (6 bases). Germline V CDR1 and CDR2: MNHNS, SASEGT. Trimming stripped 3 bases from V and 7 bases from J, with 13 bases between. The CDR3 extends over 13 amino acids. The CDR3 is CASSEIPRGEQYF. CDR3 sequence (DNA): TGTGCCAGCAGTGAGATCCCTAGGGGGGAGCAGTACTTC.

This clone was seen a single time. The chain couples TRBV2 to TRBJ1-2; TRBD1 agrees at 7 bases. After removal of 7 bases from V and 8 bases from J, the junction contained 10 bases not matched to a gene. CDR1 SNHLY and CDR2 FYNNEI come from the germline V gene. This CDR3 is built from 13 residues. The CDR3 sequence is CASTRQGSGGYTF. The CDR3 DNA sequence: TGTGCCAGCACGAGACAGGGTTCGGGCGGCTACACCTTC.

V and J are TRBV11-3 and TRBJ1-6; TRBD1 might be the D (6 bases). V shed 4 bases and J shed 7 bases, with 8 bases lying between them. The CDR3 is 13 amino acids. Germline lookup yields CDR1 SGHNT and CDR2 YENEEA. As DNA, the CDR3 is TGTGCCAGCAGCTCAACAGGGAATTCACCCCTCCACTTT. The encoded protein is CASSSTGNSPLHF. The variable domain in full, completed from reference TRBV11-3 and TRBJ1-6, reads EAGVVQSPRYKIIEKKQPVAFWCNPISGHNTLYWYLQNLGQGPELLIRYENEEAVDDSQLPKDRFSAERLKGVDSTLKIQPAELGDSAVYLCASSSTGNSPLHFGNGTRLTVT.

This clone was seen once. The V and J genes are TRBV12-3 or TRBV12-4 and TRBJ2-3; D unresolved. Trimming took off 6 bases at V and 2 bases at J, with 3 bases between the two ends. The CDR3 contains 11 residues. The CDR3 reads CASSYTDTQYF. As DNA, the CDR3 is TGTGCCAGCAGCTACACAGATACGCAGTATTTT.

The gene calls are TRBV2 and TRBJ2-1; a possible D gene is TRBD2 (6 bases). V was pared by 7 bases and J by 2 bases, with 15 bases between. The CDR3 is 15 amino acids. Germline loops: CDR1 SNHLY, CDR2 FYNNEI. The CDR3 region is CASKVGGSPYNEQFF. In DNA form, the CDR3 reads TGTGCCAGCAAGGTCGGGGGATCCCCCTACAATGAGCAGTTCTTC.

The chain has TRBV18 and TRBJ2-7; 8 bases align to TRBD1. V was pared by 6 bases and J by 2 bases, with 6 bases of the junction left unmatched. The CDR3 has 14 amino acids. Germline CDR1 is KGHSH and CDR2 is LQKENI. In nucleotides, the CDR3 is TGTGCCAGCTCTCGCGGACAGGGTACCTACGAGCAGTACTTC. It specifies CASSRGQGTYEQYF. Together with reference TRBV18 and TRBJ2-7, the CDR3 gives the full variable domain: NAGVMQNPRHLVRRRGQEARLRCSPMKGHSHVYWYRQLPEEGLKFMVYLQKENIIDESGMPKERFSAEFPKEGPSILRIQQVVRGDSAAYFCASSRGQGTYEQYFGPGTRLTVT.

CDR3: CASRRTNTGELFF. The CDR3 DNA follows: TGTGCCAGCAGGCGCACGAACACCGGGGAGCTGTTTTTT. This rearrangement joins TRBV5-8 to TRBJ2-2, with D uncertain. CDR1 and CDR2 from the germline V gene are SGHTS and YDEGEE. Trimming cost V 5 bases and J 0 bases, with 5 bases left between them. This CDR3 has 13 amino acids.

This clone was counted once. This chain connects TRBV30 to TRBJ1-1; D perhaps matches TRBD1 (6 bases). The CDR3 consists of 15 residues. Germline CDR1 GTSNPN, CDR2 SVGIG (reference sequence). Trimming stripped 3 bases from V and 2 bases from J, with 16 bases between. CDR3 bases: TGTGCCTGGAGCCCCTTAGGACAGCCAAACACTGAAGCTTTCTTT. Translation gives CAWSPLGQPNTEAFF.

This chain joins TRBV12-3 or TRBV12-4 and TRBJ1-4; a possible D gene is TRBD1 (5 bases). CDR3 size: 13 residues. V was cut by 6 bases and J by 8 bases, with 13 bases left in between. The DNA for the CDR3 is TGTGCCAGCAGCCGGGACTATGGGGAAAAACTGTTTTTT. Translated, it gives CASSRDYGEKLFF.

This clone occurred once. The CDR3 DNA reads as TGTGCCAGCAGCCAAGCGGGGGTCGCAGGGACTAACACCATATATTTT. Protein: CASSQAGVAGTNTIYF. This rearrangement joins TRBV3-1 (or the pseudogene TRBV3-2) to TRBJ1-3; possibly TRBD1 for D (5 bases). The CDR3 length is 16 residues. V was clipped by 1 base and J by 7 bases, with 17 bases between them. CDR1 is LGHDT, CDR2 YNNKEL, per germline (reference sequence).

This chain links TRBV11-3 with TRBJ2-1; 7 bases line up with TRBD2. Trimming took 2 bases from V and 5 from J; bases not matched to a gene: 18. Germline CDR1 is SGHNT and CDR2 is YENEEA. The CDR3 sequence is 19 residues long. The CDR3 nucleotides are TGTGCCAGCAGCTTATACACTGCGGGGGAGCCTAGCACCAACAATGAGCAGTTCTTC. Residues: CASSLYTAGEPSTNNEQFF.

The J gene is TRBJ1-1, the V gene TRBV5-1, with TRBD1 as a possible D gene (5 bases). Trimming shortened V by 4 bases and J by 1 base, and 11 bases separated the two germline ends. There are 14 residues in the CDR3. Germline V gene lookup returns CDR1 SGHRS and CDR2 YFSETQ. In DNA form, the CDR3 reads TGCGCCAGCAGCCCGGACACTAAGAACACTGAAGCTTTCTTT. Translated, it gives CASSPDTKNTEAFF.

This chain uses TRBV6-1 with TRBJ1-5; 7 nucleotides align to TRBD1. The CDR3 is 16 amino acids. The V gene's germline CDR1 is MNHNS and CDR2 SASEGT. After removal of 1 base from V and 3 bases from J, the junction contained 6 bases not matched to a gene. CDR3 in amino acids: CASSEGAGGINQPQHF. CDR3 coding DNA: TGTGCCAGCAGTGAAGGGGCAGGGGGAATCAATCAGCCCCAGCATTTT.

This clone was counted a single time. This rearrangement joins TRBV11-3 to TRBJ2-3, with a possible D match to TRBD2 (5 bases). The ends were cut back, 4 bases at V and 6 bases at J, with 14 bases in the middle. The CDR3 runs 14 residues. The V gene's germline CDR1 is SGHNT and CDR2 YENEEA. The CDR3 reads CASSSQDSGDTQYF. The CDR3 bases are TGTGCCAGCAGCTCCCAGGACTCCGGGGATACGCAGTATTTT.

V gene TRBV27 combines with J gene TRBJ1-1; 9 bases fit TRBD1. CDR3 length equals 14 residues. Germline CDR1 MNHEY, CDR2 SMNVEV (reference sequence). V trimming: 4 bases; J trimming: 7 bases; junction bases outside the gene matches: 7. The CDR3 sequence is CASSSRDRDSEAFF. The DNA of the CDR3 is TGTGCCAGCAGTTCCCGGGACAGGGATAGTGAAGCTTTCTTT.

V usage is TRBV6-5 and J usage is TRBJ1-1; 8 nucleotides agree with TRBD1. CDR3 length equals 14 residues. CDR1 and CDR2 (germline): MNHEY, SVGAGI. J was trimmed by 3 bases and V by 6 bases; bases with no gene match: 6. Written as DNA, the CDR3 is TGTGCCAGCAGCCCAGGGGGCGCGTACACTGAAGCTTTCTTT. It specifies CASSPGGAYTEAFF.

V gene TRBV30 combines with J gene TRBJ2-7, with 8 bases that match TRBD1. The CDR3 covers 14 residues. V was pared by 8 bases and J by 6 bases, with 15 bases of the junction left unmatched. Looked up from germline, CDR1 is GTSNPN and CDR2 is SVGIG (reference sequence). CDR3 protein: CARRSPGQGGEQYF. CDR3 DNA sequence: TGTGCCAGACGCTCCCCCGGACAGGGAGGCGAGCAGTACTTC.

This rearrangement joins TRBV4-1 to TRBJ1-6; TRBD1 is a possible D gene (5 bases). Germline values: CDR1 MGHRA, CDR2 YSYEKL. The CDR3 contains 16 residues. Trimming removed 1 base from V and 2 bases from J, with 9 bases in between. CDR3 bases: TGCGCCAGCAGCCAAGCTGAAGGGGCCTATAATTCACCCCTCCACTTT. Translating it yields CASSQAEGAYNSPLHF.